This T cell receptor (beta chain) was obtained from a study of shared clonotypes between healthy human individuals. The method was immunoSEQ multiplex PCR; TCRdb's version includes in-frame clones alone and lacks a portion of them. The sample has about half a million clones, almost 80% seen once. Germline loops: CDR1 SNHLY, CDR2 FYNNEI. V was shortened by 6 bases and J by 8 bases, with 19 bases between the two germline ends. The CDR3 loop spans 15 amino acids. The TCR comes from a middle-aged woman in good health. Some clones in this sample may be carry-over from other donors' samples. This chain links TRBV2 with TRBJ1-4; no reliable D call. Sequencing was carried out using PBMCs. The CDR3 nucleotides are TGTGCCAGCAGCATTGGGGTCTCAGTCTCGGAAAAACTGTTTTTT. Its protein is CASSIGVSVSEKLFF. The full variable domain, rest sourced from reference TRBV2 and TRBJ1-4, is EPEVTQTPSHQVTQMGQEVILRCVPISNHLYFYWYRQILGQKVEFLVSFYNNEISEKSEIFDDQFSVERPDGSNFTLKIRSTKLEDSAMYFCASSIGVSVSEKLFFGSGTQLSVL.